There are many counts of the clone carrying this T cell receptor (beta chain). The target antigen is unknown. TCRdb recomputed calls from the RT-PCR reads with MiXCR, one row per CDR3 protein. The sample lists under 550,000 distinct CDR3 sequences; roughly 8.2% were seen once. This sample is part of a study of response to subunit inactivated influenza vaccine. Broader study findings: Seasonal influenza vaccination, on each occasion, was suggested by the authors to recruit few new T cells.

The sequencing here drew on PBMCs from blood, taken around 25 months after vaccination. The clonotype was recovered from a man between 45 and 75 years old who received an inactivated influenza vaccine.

The CDR3 is CSAPSGSKYNEQFF. In nucleotides, the CDR3 is TGCAGTGCTCCTAGCGGGAGTAAATACAATGAGCAGTTCTTC. The chain carries TRBV20-1 and TRBJ2-1; 10 bases map to TRBD2. Per the germline V gene, CDR1 is DFQATT and CDR2 is SNEGSKA (reference sequence). This CDR3 has 14 residues. The junction had 5 bases not matched to a gene; V was cut back by 5 bases and J by 4 bases.